This record covers a single TCR beta chain. This clone was detected once. It has no known antigen specificity. Nothing much larger sits one base from this clone, and base qualities are not available. The trial excluded patients who had a history of autoimmune disease or who were on systemic immunosuppression. Peripheral blood for TCR sequencing was drawn from every dose cohort at baseline, at cycle 4 day 1 and at cycle 7 day 1. Samples were obtained from an open-label, multicenter, first-in-human phase I dose-escalation trial of ivuxolimab. Adults with locally advanced or metastatic melanoma, renal cell, hepatocellular, or head and neck squamous cell carcinoma were enrolled in the trial. Before TCR sequencing, CD4+ and CD8+ T cells were separately sorted from peripheral blood. The data belong to a study of OX40 agonist ivuxolimab in advanced cancers. About the full investigation: Ivuxolimab was a fully human IgG2 agonistic monoclonal antibody targeting the costimulatory receptor OX40 (CD134). Intravenous ivuxolimab was administered to patients every 2 weeks at six dose levels: 0.01, 0.1, 0.3, 1.5, 3 and 10 mg/kg. Of the approximately 53 patients in dose escalation, 19 had hepatocellular carcinoma, about 15 had melanoma, 9 had renal cell carcinoma and 9 had head and neck cancer. The dose-escalation cohort was over 70% male with a mean age of about 60 years, ranging from roughly 20 to 85. Patients were allowed to have had prior anti-PD-1, anti-PD-L1 or anti-CTLA-4 therapy, and 30% to 40% of the dose-escalation patients had been treated with checkpoint inhibitors. Partial responses were achieved by three dose-escalation patients, of whom one had hepatocellular carcinoma and two had cutaneous melanoma. Peripheral TCRbeta sequencing aimed to test whether ivuxolimab altered TCR sequence diversity and caused clonal T-cell expansion. The paper describes the monotherapy dose-escalation part (N of about 57 patients) of the phase I trial of ivuxolimab.

The cysteine opens and the phenylalanine closes a CDR3 of 14 amino acids. The DNA shown is the 42-base CDR3, in frame from base 1. The germline ends are 7 bases apart after V is trimmed by 3 bases and J by 0 bases. CDR1 and CDR2 are drawn from the germline V gene: SGDLS, YYNGEE. Study-wide findings and limitations: In partial responders in the 0.1-3.0 mg/kg groups, normalized peripheral clonal expansion was found to be among the lowest, especially among CD8+ T cells. Low levels of normalized T-cell clonal expansion were also seen in some patients who did not respond. At doses of 0.1 to 3.0 mg/kg, clonal expansion of both CD4+ and CD8+ blood T cells was observed from baseline to week 6. The antigen specificity of the clonally expanded peripheral T cells was not determined. On average, CD8+ T cells showed more expanded clones than CD4+ T cells after ivuxolimab.

Genomic DNA was isolated from the sorted cells so that the TCRbeta CDR3 region could be sequenced. The immunoSEQ Assay was used to sequence the TCRbeta CDR3 regions. TCRdb holds this immuneACCESS table with in-frame rearrangements only. Some clones are missing; in checked studies, unresolved V genes explain under half, and the rest has no known cause. Present in this sample are about 70,000 clones, 86% of which were seen just once. Roughly 2% of the sample comes from the top ten. Sequencing used CD4+ or CD8+ T cells sorted from blood, obtained in a trial of the OX40 agonist ivuxolimab. This sequence originates from an adult with an advanced solid tumor such as melanoma, head and neck, liver or kidney cancer. Recombination linked TRBV9 to TRBJ1-3, with the D gene not clear enough to name. In nucleotides, the sequence is TGTGCCAGCAGCGCGGTCCTCTCTGGAAACACCATATATTTT. It is translated as CASSAVLSGNTIYF.